These 13 T cell receptor beta chains were all obtained from the same sample, sequenced in a study of blood T cell repertoires in COVID-19. Data came from immunoSEQ multiplex PCR; TCRdb stores just in-frame clones and leaves some out. The table has about 70,000 clones, 75% to 90% seen once. The sample comprised peripheral blood. The receptors derive from a man aged 45-65 years with active COVID-19.

The chain employs TRBV5-4 and TRBJ1-1, with D possibly matching TRBD1 (5 bases). Per germline, CDR1 SGHNT and CDR2 YYREEE (reference sequence). V was trimmed by 0 bases and J by 0 bases, leaving 6 bases between them. The CDR3 runs 14 residues. CDR3 in amino acids: CASSLEGMNTEAFF. CDR3 nucleotide sequence: TGTGCCAGCAGCTTGGAGGGGATGAACACTGAAGCTTTCTTT.

The chain combines TRBV27 with TRBJ2-3; 8 bases are shared with TRBD1. Germline loops: CDR1 MNHEY, CDR2 SMNVEV (reference sequence). After removal of 3 bases from V and 1 base from J, the junction contained 6 bases not matched to a gene. The CDR3 is 16 residues long. The CDR3 DNA reads TGTGCCAGCAGTTTGCGGACAGGGTGGGGCACAGATACGCAGTATTTT. This translates into CASSLRTGWGTDTQYF.

The rearrangement links TRBV7-9 to TRBJ2-3, with 9 bases matching TRBD2. Trimming cost V 1 base and J 5 bases; bases outside gene matches: 4. CDR1 is SEHNR and CDR2 is FQNEAQ in the germline V gene (reference sequence). The CDR3 sequence is 15 residues long. The CDR3 loop is CASSLGGGAQDTQYF. The CDR3 DNA reads TGTGCCAGCAGCTTAGGCGGGGGGGCCCAAGATACGCAGTATTTT.

This sequence joins TRBV7-9 and TRBJ2-7, with 10 bases that match TRBD1. The CDR3 totals 15 residues. V gave up 0 bases and J gave up 6 bases; unmatched junction bases: 5. Per germline, CDR1 SEHNR and CDR2 FQNEAQ (reference sequence). CDR3 bases: TGTGCCAGCAGCTTAGCGGGACAGGGGAACGGCGAGCAGTACTTC. Its protein is CASSLAGQGNGEQYF.

The chain couples TRBV5-1 to TRBJ1-3; TRBD1 is a possible D gene (5 bases). This CDR3 has 16 amino acids. Germline CDR1 is SGHRS and CDR2 is YFSETQ. Trimming left V 0 bases short and J 3 bases short, with 13 bases between. CDR3 in DNA: TGCGCCAGCAGCTTGGGTACCGGGACTGTTGGAAACACCATATATTTT. Translated: CASSLGTGTVGNTIYF.

The V and J genes are TRBV28 and TRBJ2-1; 9 nucleotides agree with TRBD1. Germline CDR1 reads MDHEN; CDR2 reads SYDVKM. The J segment lost 5 bases and the V segment lost 5 bases, leaving 10 bases of the junction unmatched. CDR3 length: 16 residues. The CDR3 DNA is TGTGCCAGCAGTAGTCTCGGGACAGGGACCAACAATGAGCAGTTCTTC. Amino acids: CASSSLGTGTNNEQFF.

The rearrangement links TRBV11-2 to TRBJ2-3; 7 bases fit TRBD2. The CDR3 contains 15 residues. Trimming cost V 7 bases and J 4 bases; bases outside gene matches: 11. Germline CDR1 and CDR2: SGHAT and FQNNGV. CDR3 sequence reads: CASIPGGRLPDTQYF. The CDR3 nucleotides are TGTGCCAGCATCCCCGGGGGGAGGTTACCAGATACGCAGTATTTT.

In this sample, this clone turned up once. The rearrangement uses TRBV11-2 and TRBJ1-6; TRBD1 might be the D (5 bases). Trimming removed 1 base from V and 5 bases from J, with 18 bases in between. Germline CDR1 reads SGHAT; CDR2 reads FQNNGV. This CDR3 has 18 amino acids. The CDR3: CASSLGALRGVDNSPLHF. The CDR3 bases are TGTGCCAGCAGCTTAGGGGCCCTCCGGGGGGTCGATAATTCACCCCTCCACTTT.

V gene TRBV5-4 combines with J gene TRBJ2-3; tentatively, D is TRBD2 (7 bases). Germline CDR1 and CDR2: SGHNT and YYREEE (reference sequence). The CDR3 has 16 residues. Trimming removed 4 bases from V and 2 bases from J, with 17 bases in between. The CDR3 region is CASSPSAGALTDTQYF. The CDR3 DNA reads TGTGCCAGCAGCCCGTCGGCGGGGGCCCTCACAGATACGCAGTATTTT.

This clone was recorded a few times. The chain employs TRBV5-5 and TRBJ2-7; no clear D. Trimming removed 1 base at V and 0 bases at J, with 8 bases between. CDR1 and CDR2 from the germline V gene are SGHKS and YYEKEE (reference sequence). The length of the CDR3 is 14 residues. CDR3 bases: TGTGCCAGCAGCTTGACGAGTAGCTCCTACGAGCAGTACTTC. This gives the protein CASSLTSSSYEQYF. Using reference TRBV5-5 and TRBJ2-7 for the parts outside the CDR3, the full variable domain is DAGVTQSPTHLIKTRGQQVTLRCSPISGHKSVSWYQQVLGQGPQFIFQYYEKEERGRGNFPDRFSARQFPNYSSELNVNALLLGDSALYLCASSLTSSSYEQYFGPGTRLTVT.

This chain uses TRBV5-1 with TRBJ1-5, with 9 bases identical to TRBD1. Germline lookup yields CDR1 SGHRS and CDR2 YFSETQ. The V gene end was trimmed by 4 bases and the J gene end by 6 bases; junction bases not matched to a gene: 5. The CDR3 contains 14 residues. CDR3 residues: CASSPGTGLQPQHF. DNA of the CDR3: TGCGCCAGCAGCCCCGGGACAGGGCTTCAGCCCCAGCATTTT.

The genes are TRBV4-1 and TRBJ2-7; 10 nucleotides line up with TRBD2. The V and J ends lost 2 bases and 6 bases, in that order; junction bases with no gene match: 4. The CDR3 consists of 14 residues. Per germline, CDR1 MGHRA and CDR2 YSYEKL. CDR3: CASSQLGLAPEQYF. The DNA for the CDR3 is TGCGCCAGCAGCCAATTGGGACTAGCGCCCGAGCAGTACTTC.

The chain couples TRBV20-1 to TRBJ1-1, with D hard to call. Trimming pared 6 bases from V and 1 base from J, leaving 6 bases between. This CDR3 has 11 amino acids. Germline V CDR1 and CDR2: DFQATT, SNEGSKA (reference sequence). The CDR3 region has the DNA TGCAGTGCCGACAAGAACACTGAAGCTTTCTTT. This translates into CSADKNTEAFF.